This T cell receptor beta chain stems from a study of blood T cells in healthy people across ages (dated by TCRdb to about 2015). General notes on the study: In model experiments, template switching captured about one uniquely barcoded TCR beta cDNA molecule for every two T cells. Using deep sequencing normalized with unique cDNA molecular identifiers, the study measured how TCR beta repertoire diversity changes with age. Donors were grouped into four age groups: young (average roughly 15 years), middle-aged (less than 40), aged (around 60) and long-lived (roughly 80). To avoid experimental bias, donors of different ages were randomly spread across the sequencing lanes. Two additional independent replicas of 1 million unique cDNA reads from the same blood draw were analyzed for two donors (one aged 18 to 29 and one aged 80 or older).

This clonotype was counted once. Its antigen remains unidentified. Base qualities were left out, and no much larger clone turns up one base away. The library was generated by 5' RACE. The instrument was an Illumina HiSeq 2500. A second 7 to 11 cycle PCR used a sample-barcoded 5' primer and a J-beta primer mix. A unique molecular identifier was introduced onto each TCR beta cDNA molecule by a template-switch 5' adaptor carrying 12 random nucleotides. Each sample yielded at least 2.5 million CDR3-containing paired-end reads. First-strand cDNA synthesis was performed from all RNA using the Mint cDNA synthesis kit, with priming by a TRBC-specific oligonucleotide. Following uracil-DNA glycosylase treatment, a first 18-cycle PCR with universal primers M1SS and BC2_uni_R was performed on all cDNA. The source study handled its data this way. Normalization of each sample was performed by random selection of 1 million high-quality reads, each carrying a distinct molecular identifier. Reads sharing molecular identifiers were discarded rather than binned into consensus sequences. MiTCR, run with a Q25 quality threshold and the strictest error-elimination algorithm, handled CDR3 identification, clonotype clustering and error correction. A nonparametric unseen species model with Euler transformation was used to estimate lower-bound total TCR beta diversity. The public reads were run again by TCRdb, first through fastp at Q25 and then through MiXCR, and only productive beta chains were kept. Each CDR3 protein gets just one entry, which takes the most common genes and DNA from the rows behind it. The V and J calls shown here were made by TCRdb, not taken from the authors' results. In this sample the table shows more than 1 million distinct CDR3 sequences, 45% of which occur a single time. 15% to 20% of the sample is held by the ten biggest clonotypes.

The 39 donors, aged about 6 to 95 years, were systemically healthy Caucasian individuals from Russia. Each donor gave approximately 9.3 milliliters of peripheral blood, collected into EDTA-treated Vacutainer tubes. Ficoll-Paque density-gradient centrifugation was used to isolate PBMCs, with at least 6.5 million per sample. Total RNA, at least 5.5 micrograms per sample, was extracted from PBMCs with Trizol reagent. For every donor, an aliquot of PBMCs went through flow cytometry to measure the percentages of naive CD45RAhigh/CD27high T cells. As encoded in the germline V gene, CDR1 is SGHAT while CDR2 is FQNNGV. Cut back by 1 base and 6 bases, the V and J ends lie 13 bases apart. The CDR3, from cysteine to phenylalanine, totals 14 residues. The CDR3 DNA has 42 bases and is translated from base 1. Broader findings and caveats from the paper: Estimates of total diversity based on one million sequenced T cells were regarded as lower bounds and as underestimates. Because donor CMV infection status was unknown, age-related changes in expanded clonotypes were potentially confounded. As age increased, observed TCR beta diversity per million T cells dropped in a roughly linear way, and a significant reduction was already evident by age 40. Compared with the aged group, the long-lived group had more naive CD4+ T cells, fewer expanded clones and increased TCR diversity, suggesting age selection. Since profiling was done on bulk unsorted PBMCs, naive and antigen-experienced compartments could not be conclusively compared. The percentage of naive T cells measured by flow cytometry correlated strongly with observed TCR beta diversity.

The TCR originated in a woman aged 55 to 70 in good health. The rearrangement combines TRBV11-2 with TRBJ2-7, with a weak D call of TRBD1 (5 bases match). The sample was blood. This receptor has the CDR3 CASSLVRGVGEQYF. The DNA is TGTGCCAGCAGCTTAGTTAGGGGTGTCGGCGAGCAGTACTTC. With the portions outside the CDR3 filled from the reference TRBV11-2 and TRBJ2-7 genes, the complete variable region becomes EAGVAQSPRYKIIEKRQSVAFWCNPISGHATLYWYQQILGQGPKLLIQFQNNGVVDDSQLPKDRFSAERLKGVDSTLKIQPAKLEDSAVYLCASSLVRGVGEQYFGPGTRLTVT.